The TCR beta chain under discussion was sequenced for a study of siplizumab effects on memory and regulatory T cells. This clone has a handful of counts. Its antigen is unknown. V shed 4 bases and J 4 bases; nucleotides not matched to a gene: 11. CDR1 and CDR2 from the germline V gene are LNHDA and SQIVND (reference sequence). The CDR3 runs 19 residues. Cells from the mixed lymphocyte reaction were cocultured for roughly six days at 37°C. Responder PBMCs were stained with CFSE, stimulator PBMCs were tagged with Violet Dye, and the populations were combined 1:1. For every sample, 90,000 to 100,000 TCR templates were assayed. Data came from immunoSEQ multiplex PCR; TCRdb stores just in-frame clones and leaves some out. The profile shows hundreds of clones, roughly two thirds of them singletons.

The specimen was CFSE-low (dividing) CD4+ T cells sorted from an allogeneic mixed lymphocyte reaction. The chain links TRBV19 to TRBJ2-2; 14 bases fit TRBD2. This clonotype originated in a human donor in good health; the cells came from an allogeneic mixed lymphocyte reaction. Some clones in this sample may be carry-over from other donors' samples. CDR3 loop: CASSTLLTSGRAITGELFF. CDR3 DNA: TGTGCCAGTAGTACCCTACTGACTAGCGGGAGGGCTATCACCGGGGAGCTGTTTTTT.